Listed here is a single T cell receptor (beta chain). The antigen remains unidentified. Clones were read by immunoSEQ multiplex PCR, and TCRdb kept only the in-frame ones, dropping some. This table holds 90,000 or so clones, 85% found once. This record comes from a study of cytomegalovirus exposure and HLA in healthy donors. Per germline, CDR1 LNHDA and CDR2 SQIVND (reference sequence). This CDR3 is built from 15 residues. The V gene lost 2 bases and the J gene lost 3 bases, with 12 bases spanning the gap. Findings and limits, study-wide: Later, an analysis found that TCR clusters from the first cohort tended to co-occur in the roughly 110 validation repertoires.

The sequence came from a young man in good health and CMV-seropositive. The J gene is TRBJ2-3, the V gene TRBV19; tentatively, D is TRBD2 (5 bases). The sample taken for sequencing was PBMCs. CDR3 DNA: TGTGCCAGTAGTATAAAGCGAGGCGGGACAGATACGCAGTATTTT. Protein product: CASSIKRGGTDTQYF.